One sample yielded the 8 T cell receptor beta chains listed below, sequenced in a study of cytomegalovirus exposure and HLA in healthy donors. Measured with immunoSEQ multiplex PCR; TCRdb has only the in-frame clones, and not every one. This repertoire shows over 150,000 clones, about 90% found once; its top ten account for approximately 2.9%. The material sequenced was PBMCs. These TCRs come from a woman aged 18-30 years in good health and CMV-seropositive.

The CDR3 protein is CASSPGTGVQPQHF. The CDR3 coding sequence is TGTGCCAGCAGTCCCGGGACAGGCGTACAGCCCCAGCATTTT. The genes are TRBV27 and TRBJ1-5, with 8 nucleotides matching TRBD1. The CDR3 has 14 amino acids. V shed 5 bases and J 7 bases; nucleotides not matched to a gene: 7. Germline V CDR1 and CDR2: MNHEY, SMNVEV (reference sequence).

V and J are TRBV11-2 and TRBJ1-1; TRBD1 matches 11 bases. Germline values: CDR1 SGHAT, CDR2 FQNNGV. The trim removed 5 bases at V and 2 bases at J, leaving 7 bases unmatched. CDR3 length: 16 residues. The CDR3 DNA sequence: TGTGCCAGCAGCCCTTGGACAGGGGGCGTCAACACTGAAGCTTTCTTT. It encodes CASSPWTGGVNTEAFF.

This rearrangement joins TRBV7-9 to TRBJ2-2, with 11 bases lining up with TRBD2. The CDR3 spans 17 residues. Germline V gene data show CDR1 as SEHNR and CDR2 as FQNEAQ (reference sequence). Trimming took 5 bases from V and 4 from J; bases not matched to a gene: 9. DNA for the CDR3: TGTGCCAGCAGCCTGACTAGCGGGGTGGGGAGCACCGGGGAGCTGTTTTTT. It codes for CASSLTSGVGSTGELFF.

This rearrangement joins TRBV2 to TRBJ2-1, with D hard to call. The germline CDR1 and CDR2 sequences are SNHLY and FYNNEI. Trimming took 9 bases from V and 0 from J, leaving 9 bases between them. The CDR3 totals 13 residues. CDR3 sequence: CARYNNSYNEQFF. CDR3 nucleotide sequence: TGTGCCAGATATAATAACTCCTACAATGAGCAGTTCTTC.

V usage is TRBV5-1 and J usage is TRBJ1-4; D is perhaps TRBD1 (6 bases). V gave up 4 bases and J gave up 8 bases, with 15 bases separating them. Germline CDR1 is SGHRS and CDR2 is YFSETQ. This CDR3 spans 14 amino acids. The CDR3 here is CASSPGQYREKLFF. The CDR3 DNA is TGCGCCAGCAGCCCGGGACAATATCGAGAAAAACTGTTTTTT.

Here the CDR3 reads CASTVGLAGYNEQFF. CDR3 in DNA: TGTGCCAGCACCGTGGGCCTAGCGGGCTACAATGAGCAGTTCTTC. The V and J genes are TRBV28 and TRBJ2-1; TRBD2 aligns across 8 bases. The ends lost 7 bases at V and 3 bases at J; junction bases unmatched: 8. The CDR3 is made up of 15 amino acids. Germline-derived CDR1 and CDR2 are MDHEN and SYDVKM. Full variable domain (rest looked up from reference TRBV28 and TRBJ2-1): DVKVTQSSRYLVKRTGEKVFLECVQDMDHENMFWYRQDPGLGLRLIYFSYDVKMKEKGDIPEGYSVSREKKERFSLILESASTNQTSMYLCASTVGLAGYNEQFFGPGTRLTVL.

This clone was picked up one time. This rearrangement joins TRBV6-1 to TRBJ1-3; D not certain. Trimming removed 7 bases from V and 2 bases from J, with 9 bases in between. The CDR3 spans 13 residues. CDR1 is MNHNS, CDR2 SASEGT, per germline. CDR3 residues: CASKRFTGNTIYF. The CDR3 region has the DNA TGTGCCAGCAAGCGGTTCACTGGAAACACCATATATTTT.

This clone was seen once. The chain is built from TRBV4-1 and TRBJ2-1; maybe TRBD1 (6 bases). This CDR3 is 16 amino acids long. Germline values: CDR1 MGHRA, CDR2 YSYEKL. The V end was cut by 5 bases, the J end by 2 bases, with 16 bases between. CDR3 region: CASSGQPGVPYNEQFF. For the CDR3, the DNA is TGCGCCAGCAGCGGCCAGCCAGGGGTTCCCTACAATGAGCAGTTCTTC.